The rows below give T cell receptor beta chains drawn from one sample of a study of CD8+CD57+ T cells in acquired aplastic anemia. TCRdb re-analysed the reads in MiXCR, keeping a single row per CDR3 protein. There are more than 250,000 distinct CDR3 sequences in the sample; approximately 56% occur only once, and approximately 8% lies in the top ten. The specimen was sorted CD4+, CD8+, or CD8+CD57+ T cells (not recorded which) from PBMCs. These receptors originate from a human donor with severe aplastic anemia or a healthy control (not recorded which). Both conserved end residues are part of each CDR3. D genes are given only for firm matches. Where a row states a size, it is once, few, many or the class of an expanded clone; other rows omit it.

v_gene	abundance	d_gene	j_gene	CDR3nt	CDR3aa
TRBV4-1	.	.	TRBJ1-2	TGCGCCAGCAGCCAAGTGAACAGCTATGGCTACACCTTC	CASSQVNSYGYTF
TRBV7-2	.	TRBD1	TRBJ2-7	TGTGCCAGCAGCCCCGGCCTGGGACAGGGGGCACAAGAGCAGTACTTC	CASSPGLGQGAQEQYF
TRBV28	.	TRBD1	TRBJ1-2	TGTGCCAGCAGTTTTTGGGACAGACCGAACTATGGCTACACCTTC	CASSFWDRPNYGYTF
TRBV7-6	.	.	TRBJ1-2	TGTGCCAGCAGCCCGACCAGATGGGATACAGGGAGGGATGGCTACACCTTC	CASSPTRWDTGRDGYTF
TRBV20-1	.	TRBD2	TRBJ2-3	TGCAGTGCTAGAGATCTGTTGGCGGGAGGGCCAGATACGCAGTATTTT	CSARDLLAGGPDTQYF
TRBV28	few	.	TRBJ1-2	TGTGCCAGCAGTCCGGGCGGCCCAGGGTTTAGGTACACCTTC	CASSPGGPGFRYTF
TRBV15	.	.	TRBJ2-5	TGTGCCACCAGCAGATCATACCTTGGCGGAGAGACCCAGTACTTC	CATSRSYLGGETQYF
TRBV12-5	many	.	TRBJ1-5	TGTGCTAGTGGTTTGGTACTGGGGGGGATGAACCAGCCCCAGCATTTT	CASGLVLGGMNQPQHF
TRBV10-2	.	.	TRBJ2-5	TGCGCCAGCAGTGAGACAGAGGAGACCCAGTACTTC	CASSETEETQYF
TRBV19	.	.	TRBJ2-4	TGTGCCAGTAGTATAGACGCCCGACAAGGCCTTCGGGCCAAAAACATTCGGTACTTC	CASSIDARQGLRAKNIRYF
TRBV2	many	.	TRBJ2-7	TGTACCCGGGCTAGGGGAAACGAGCAGTACTTC	CTRARGNEQYF
TRBV15	many	TRBD1	TRBJ2-5	TGTGCCACCAGCAGAACAGGACAGGGGGCGGCGGACTTC	CATSRTGQGAADF
TRBV7-3	.	.	TRBJ2-4	TGTGCCAGCAGCTTGGGACCAGACAAAAACATTCAGTACTTC	CASSLGPDKNIQYF
TRBV6-2/TRBV6-3	many	.	TRBJ2-3	TGTGCCAGCAGTTACCCCGAGGGGGAAAGGGCAGATACGCAGTATTTT	CASSYPEGERADTQYF
TRBV12-3/TRBV12-4	.	.	TRBJ1-1	TGTGCCAGCAGAATCCTCACAGGGAACACTGAAGCTTTCTTT	CASRILTGNTEAFF
TRBV12-3/TRBV12-4	.	.	TRBJ2-2	TGTGCCAGTGTAGCCGGGGAGCTGTTTTTT	CASVAGELFF
TRBV6-1	many	TRBD1	TRBJ1-5	TGTGCCAGCAATACAGGGGGCGCGGGCAATCAGCCCCAGCATTTT	CASNTGGAGNQPQHF
TRBV5-1	many	.	TRBJ1-3	TGCGCCAGCAGCTTGGTTGGAGGAGACTCTGGAAACACCATATATTTT	CASSLVGGDSGNTIYF
TRBV29-1	few	TRBD1	TRBJ1-6	TGCAGCGTGAGCACAGGGGAATCACCCCTCCACTTT	CSVSTGESPLHF
TRBV29-1	few	.	TRBJ2-1	TGCAGCGTTGATCGGTTTGTAAGCGATGAGCAGTTCTTC	CSVDRFVSDEQFF
TRBV7-9	.	TRBD2	TRBJ2-7	TGTGCCAGTCAGCGGGAGGGATCCTACGAGCAGTACTTC	CASQREGSYEQYF
TRBV10-3	.	.	TRBJ2-5	TGTGCCGCGGGAATTGGGACCCAGTACTTC	CAAGIGTQYF
TRBV6-5	few	.	TRBJ2-5	TGTGCCAGCAGTTACATTTTAGCGGAGATACAAGAGACCCAGTACTTC	CASSYILAEIQETQYF
TRBV7-2	.	.	TRBJ1-6	TGTGCCAGCAGCTCAGGCGATGGGTCCTATAATTCACCCCTCCACTTT	CASSSGDGSYNSPLHF
TRBV24-1	few	.	TRBJ2-3	TGTGCCACCAGTGGAGGACATACGCAGTATTTT	CATSGGHTQYF
TRBV29-1	few	TRBD1	TRBJ2-7	TGCAGCACAGACCGGGACAGAAGCTACGAGCAGTACTTC	CSTDRDRSYEQYF
TRBV30	many	.	TRBJ1-3	TGTGCCTGCGGACCCGGAAACACCATATATTTT	CACGPGNTIYF
TRBV7-6	many	TRBD2	TRBJ2-7	TGTGCCAGCAGCTTCAGCGGGGGGGCCCTCGAGCAGTACTTC	CASSFSGGALEQYF
TRBV12-5	many	.	TRBJ1-1	TGTGCTAGTGGTTTGACCGGCCGGGTCACTGAAGCTTTCTTT	CASGLTGRVTEAFF
TRBV9	.	.	TRBJ1-4	TGTGCCAGCAGCGTAGTGGCAACTAATGAAAAACTGTTTTTT	CASSVVATNEKLFF
TRBV3-1	many	.	TRBJ2-5	TGTGCCAGCAGCCAAGATTGGTTGCAAGAGACCCAGTACTTC	CASSQDWLQETQYF
TRBV9	.	.	TRBJ2-7	TGTGCCAGCAGCGTAACAGACGGAACCTACGAGCAGTACTTC	CASSVTDGTYEQYF
TRBV28	many	TRBD1	TRBJ1-6	TGTGCCAGCAGTCAGACAGGGTCTTGGTCACCCCTCCACTTT	CASSQTGSWSPLHF